The 26 T cell receptor beta chains in this list originate from one sample, sequenced in a study of CD8 T cells in Susac syndrome. With random hexamers, reverse transcription was performed on about 0.5 to 1 ug of RNA. TCRdb re-called the immunoSEQ multiplex PCR reads with MiXCR, one entry per CDR3 protein. The repertoire holds about 180,000 distinct CDR3 sequences, 95% seen once, with approximately 0.09% in the top ten. The sequencing input was CD4+ T cells from PBMCs. The receptors stem from a human donor with multiple sclerosis.

This rearrangement joins TRBV7-9 to TRBJ2-3; 7 bases fit TRBD1. The CDR3 consists of 14 residues. The junction had 5 bases not matched to a gene; V was cut back by 1 base and J by 7 bases. Germline CDR1 reads SEHNR; CDR2 reads FQNEAQ (reference sequence). CDR3 residues: CASSLGGGTNTQYF. The CDR3 DNA sequence: TGTGCCAGCAGCTTAGGAGGGGGCACGAATACGCAGTATTTT.

The rearrangement uses TRBV29-1 and TRBJ2-5; D is perhaps TRBD1 or TRBD2 (5 bases each). The V end was cut by 0 bases, the J end by 7 bases, with 6 bases between. CDR1 and CDR2 (germline): SQVTM, ANQGSEA. The CDR3 contains 11 residues. The CDR3 reads CSVEDGTTQYF. The CDR3 coding sequence is TGCAGCGTTGAAGATGGGACGACCCAGTACTTC. The complete variable domain, with remaining parts taken from reference TRBV29-1 and TRBJ2-5, reads SAVISQKPSRDICQRGTSLTIQCQVDSQVTMMFWYRQQPGQSLTLIATANQGSEATYESGFVIDKFPISRPNLTFSTLTVSNMSPEDSSIYLCSVEDGTTQYFGPGTRLLVL.

This chain links TRBV10-3 with TRBJ2-7; D is unclear. CDR3 length: 11 amino acids. V shed 2 bases and J shed 6 bases, with 5 bases lying between them. Per germline, CDR1 ENHRY and CDR2 SYGVKD. Here the CDR3 reads CAISEGVEQYF. The CDR3 DNA is TGTGCCATCAGTGAGGGGGTCGAGCAGTACTTC.

The sample holds one count of this clonotype. This CDR3 reads CASSEGYTYEQYF. The CDR3 nucleotides read TGTGCCAGCAGCGAGGGGTACACCTACGAGCAGTACTTC. The chain uses TRBV5-6 and TRBJ2-7, with D perhaps TRBD1 or TRBD2 (5 bases each). Trimming took 4 bases from V and 2 from J, leaving 10 bases between them. The CDR3 has 13 residues. Germline V gene lookup returns CDR1 SGHDT and CDR2 YYEEEE. Supplemented by reference TRBV5-6 and TRBJ2-7, the full variable domain reads DAGVTQSPTHLIKTRGQQVTLRCSPKSGHDTVSWYQQALGQGPQFIFQYYEEEERQRGNFPDRFSGHQFPNYSSELNVNALLLGDSALYLCASSEGYTYEQYFGPGTRLTVT.

The rearrangement joins TRBV4-3 to TRBJ2-3, with 10 bases aligning to TRBD2. The CDR3 loop spans 15 amino acids. Unmatched junction bases numbered 5, after V lost 2 bases and J lost 6 bases. Germline assignment: CDR1 LGHNA and CDR2 YSLEER. CDR3 residues: CASSQPSGGLDTQYF. The DNA of the CDR3 is TGCGCCAGCAGCCAACCTAGCGGGGGTCTTGATACGCAGTATTTT.

The chain recombines TRBV3-1 with TRBJ2-3, with 7 bases matching TRBD2. V trimming: 2 bases; J trimming: 4 bases; junction bases outside the gene matches: 9. The CDR3 contains 16 residues. Per the germline V gene, CDR1 is LGHDT and CDR2 is YNNKEL (reference sequence). Here the CDR3 DNA reads TGTGCCAGCAGCCAACGTTTGGGGCTAGCGGCAGATACGCAGTATTTT. As protein: CASSQRLGLAADTQYF.

This rearrangement joins TRBV18 to TRBJ1-2; 9 nucleotides line up with TRBD1. Trimming cost V 3 bases and J 8 bases; bases outside gene matches: 7. CDR1 KGHSH and CDR2 LQKENI come from the germline V gene. This CDR3 has 14 amino acids. The CDR3 DNA is TGTGCCAGCTCACCTCAAAGGACAGGGGACGGCTACACCTTC. Protein: CASSPQRTGDGYTF.

The chain recombines TRBV2 with TRBJ2-5, with TRBD2 matching 7 bases. V was pared by 7 bases and J by 9 bases, with 14 bases of the junction left unmatched. The CDR3 is 14 residues long. Germline V gene data show CDR1 as SNHLY and CDR2 as FYNNEI. The chain's CDR3 is CASTWDYPPGPQYF. DNA of the CDR3: TGTGCCAGCACCTGGGACTACCCGCCAGGGCCCCAGTACTTC.

The rearrangement uses TRBV3-1 and TRBJ2-7; D is uncertain. The CDR3 consists of 15 residues. Germline V lookup: CDR1 LGHDT, CDR2 YNNKEL (reference sequence). V lost 5 bases, J lost 0 bases, and 14 bases lay in between. CDR3: CASSVDPTASYEQYF. CDR3 DNA: TGTGCCAGCAGCGTAGATCCGACGGCCTCCTACGAGCAGTACTTC.

This clonotype was found once. Written as DNA, the CDR3 is TGTGCCAGCAGCGCAGGGGTAGAAGGAACCGGGGAGCTGTTTTTT. Protein sequence: CASSAGVEGTGELFF. The V call is TRBV9, the J call TRBJ2-2; D may be TRBD1 (6 bases). The ends were cut back, 3 bases at V and 5 bases at J, with 14 bases in the middle. The CDR3 sequence is 15 residues long. From germline, CDR1 is SGDLS and CDR2 YYNGEE. The whole variable domain, remainder taken from reference TRBV9 and TRBJ2-2, is DSGVTQTPKHLITATGQRVTLRCSPRSGDLSVYWYQQSLDQGLQFLIQYYNGEERAKGNILERFSAQQFPDLHSELNLSSLELGDSALYFCASSAGVEGTGELFFGEGSRLTVL.

The J gene is TRBJ1-4, the V gene TRBV5-1, with D unresolved. Germline CDR1 reads SGHRS; CDR2 reads YFSETQ. The CDR3 extends over 16 amino acids. Trimming shortened V by 0 bases and J by 2 bases, and 11 bases separated the two germline ends. CDR3 DNA: TGCGCCAGCAGCTTGGATCACCAGACGACTAATGAAAAACTGTTTTTT. Amino acids: CASSLDHQTTNEKLFF.

In nucleotides, the CDR3 is TGTGCCAGCGCCCGACAGGGCGGGGAGAACACTGAAGCTTTCTTT. Amino acid sequence: CASARQGGENTEAFF. This chain links TRBV18 with TRBJ1-1; TRBD1 matches at 7 bases. Germline assignment: CDR1 KGHSH and CDR2 LQKENI. Trimming removed 8 bases from V and 1 base from J; junction bases left unmatched: 10. The CDR3 runs 15 residues.

This rearrangement joins TRBV2 to TRBJ2-2; a possible D gene is TRBD1 (5 bases). Germline loops: CDR1 SNHLY, CDR2 FYNNEI. V lost 8 bases to trimming and J lost 4 bases, with 14 bases between them. CDR3 length equals 14 residues. As DNA, the CDR3 is TGTGCCAGCTGCCAGACAGCGAGCACCGGGGAGCTGTTTTTT. It specifies CASCQTASTGELFF.

The rearrangement uses TRBV7-9 and TRBJ2-7; TRBD2 agrees at 10 bases. The CDR3 has 14 amino acids. Germline values: CDR1 SEHNR, CDR2 FQNEAQ (reference sequence). Trimming took 3 bases from V and 3 from J; bases not matched to a gene: 2. As DNA, the CDR3 is TGTGCCAGCAGCTTCGGACTAGCGGTCTACGAGCAGTACTTC. This codes for CASSFGLAVYEQYF. The variable domain in full, completed from reference TRBV7-9 and TRBJ2-7, reads DTGVSQNPRHKITKRGQNVTFRCDPISEHNRLYWYRQTLGQGPEFLTYFQNEAQLEKSRLLSDRFSAERPKGSFSTLEIQRTEQGDSAMYLCASSFGLAVYEQYFGPGTRLTVT.

The chain recombines TRBV2 with TRBJ2-2; no reliable D call. This CDR3 spans 12 amino acids. Germline values: CDR1 SNHLY, CDR2 FYNNEI. With 2 bases removed from V and 7 bases from J, the gap between germline ends came to 5 bases. This CDR3 reads CASSEFVGELFF. CDR3 nucleotides: TGTGCCAGCAGTGAATTCGTCGGGGAGCTGTTTTTT.

The DNA of the CDR3 is TGTGCCTGGATGGCCAGGGTGAACACTGAAGCTTTCTTT. This sequence encodes CAWMARVNTEAFF. The chain recombines TRBV30 with TRBJ1-1; D perhaps matches TRBD1 (5 bases). CDR1 is GTSNPN and CDR2 is SVGIG in the germline V gene (reference sequence). V was trimmed by 4 bases and J by 0 bases, leaving 9 bases between them. CDR3 length: 13 residues.

J is TRBJ1-1 and V is TRBV12-3 or TRBV12-4, with a possible D match to TRBD1 (5 bases). The CDR3 contains 15 residues. V lost 3 bases to trimming and J lost 1 base, with 12 bases between them. Written as DNA, the CDR3 is TGTGCCAGCAGTTTGAGTCAGGGAAGGAACACTGAAGCTTTCTTT. Translating it yields CASSLSQGRNTEAFF.

The genes are TRBV27 and TRBJ1-2, with D perhaps TRBD1 (6 bases). The germline V gene has CDR1 MNHEY and CDR2 SMNVEV (reference sequence). This CDR3 region has 15 residues. V was clipped by 5 bases and J by 1 base, with 14 bases between them. The CDR3, as DNA: TGTGCCAGCAGTCTACAGGGTAGTGGTAACTATGGCTACACCTTC. Residues: CASSLQGSGNYGYTF.

J is TRBJ2-7 and V is TRBV11-1; the D call may be TRBD1 or TRBD2 (5 bases each). The CDR3 spans 12 residues. Germline assignment: CDR1 SGHAT and CDR2 FQDESV (reference sequence). V lost 3 bases and J 5 bases, leaving 8 bases between the germline ends. The CDR3 DNA is TGTGCCAGCAGCTTTCGAGGGGACGAGCAGTACTTC. This codes for CASSFRGDEQYF.

The chain employs TRBV30 and TRBJ2-1, with D perhaps being TRBD1 or TRBD2 (6 bases each). Germline assignment: CDR1 GTSNPN and CDR2 SVGIG (reference sequence). The CDR3 is 13 residues long. V gave up 4 bases and J gave up 1 base, with 8 bases separating them. The CDR3 region is CAWTGASYNEQFF. DNA for the CDR3: TGTGCCTGGACGGGGGCTTCCTACAATGAGCAGTTCTTC.

The chain's CDR3 is CASSQDTGNTEAFF. The CDR3 region has the DNA TGCGCCAGCAGCCAAGATACAGGGAACACTGAAGCTTTCTTT. The V and J genes are TRBV4-3 and TRBJ1-1; tentatively, D is TRBD1 (5 bases). The CDR3 is 14 residues long. Germline CDR1 is LGHNA and CDR2 is YSLEER. V lost 0 bases to trimming and J lost 1 base, with 6 bases between them.

This sequence joins TRBV3-1 and TRBJ2-2; D is possibly TRBD1 (5 bases). This CDR3 contains 13 residues. Trimming pared 6 bases from V and 2 bases from J, leaving 7 bases between. CDR1 and CDR2 (germline): LGHDT, YNNKEL (reference sequence). The CDR3 sequence is CASRQGNTGELFF. In DNA, the CDR3 is TGTGCCAGCAGGCAGGGCAACACCGGGGAGCTGTTTTTT.

V and J are TRBV7-9 and TRBJ2-2; D is tentatively TRBD1 or TRBD2 (5 bases each). Germline V gives CDR1 SEHNR, CDR2 FQNEAQ (reference sequence). V gave up 6 bases and J gave up 2 bases, with 10 bases separating them. This CDR3 comprises 14 residues. The CDR3 region is CASRPGANTGELFF. Here the CDR3 DNA reads TGTGCCAGCAGACCCGGGGCCAACACCGGGGAGCTGTTTTTT.

The V gene is TRBV5-1, the J gene TRBJ1-5; no clear D gene. V lost 4 bases and J 9 bases, leaving 14 bases between the germline ends. The CDR3 totals 13 residues. CDR1 is SGHRS and CDR2 is YFSETQ in the germline V gene. For the CDR3, the DNA is TGCGCCAGCAGCGCCTCGACCGAGGGGCCCCAGCATTTT. Its translation: CASSASTEGPQHF.

Here the CDR3 DNA reads TGCAGCGTTGGGACAGGGGGCCCCTATCAGCCCCAGCATTTT. This gives the protein CSVGTGGPYQPQHF. The chain joins TRBV29-1 to TRBJ1-5, with 11 bases identical to TRBD1. The V and J ends lost 4 bases and 5 bases, in that order; junction bases with no gene match: 4. CDR3 size: 14 residues. Germline values: CDR1 SQVTM, CDR2 ANQGSEA.

A single count supports this clonotype. The chain is built from TRBV5-1 and TRBJ1-1, with 9 bases fitting TRBD1. Germline values: CDR1 SGHRS, CDR2 YFSETQ. V was pared by 7 bases and J by 3 bases, with 4 bases of the junction left unmatched. The CDR3 is 13 amino acids. CDR3 bases: TGCGCCAGCGGGGACAGGGTGTACACTGAAGCTTTCTTT. Encoded protein: CASGDRVYTEAFF.